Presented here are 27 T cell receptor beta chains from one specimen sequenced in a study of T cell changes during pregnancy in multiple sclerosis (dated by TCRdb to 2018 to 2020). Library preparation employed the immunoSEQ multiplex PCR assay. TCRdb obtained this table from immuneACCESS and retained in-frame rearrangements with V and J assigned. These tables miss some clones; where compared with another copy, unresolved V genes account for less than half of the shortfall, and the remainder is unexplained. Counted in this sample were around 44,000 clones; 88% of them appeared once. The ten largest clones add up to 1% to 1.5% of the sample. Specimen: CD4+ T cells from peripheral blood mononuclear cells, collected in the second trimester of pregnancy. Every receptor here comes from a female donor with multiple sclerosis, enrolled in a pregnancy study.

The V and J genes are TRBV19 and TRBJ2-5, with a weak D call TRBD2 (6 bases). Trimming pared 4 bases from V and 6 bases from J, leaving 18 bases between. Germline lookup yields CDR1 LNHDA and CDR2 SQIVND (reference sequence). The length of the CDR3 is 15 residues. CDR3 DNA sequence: TGTGCCAGTAGTAGGGGGGAGTCAGGACTAAAGACCCAGTACTTC. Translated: CASSRGESGLKTQYF.

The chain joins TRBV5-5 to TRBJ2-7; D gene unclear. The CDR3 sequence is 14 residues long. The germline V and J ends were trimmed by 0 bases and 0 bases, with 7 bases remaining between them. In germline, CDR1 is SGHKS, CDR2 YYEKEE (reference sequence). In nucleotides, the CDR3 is TGTGCCAGCAGCTTGGGGGCAGACTCCTACGAGCAGTACTTC. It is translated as CASSLGADSYEQYF.

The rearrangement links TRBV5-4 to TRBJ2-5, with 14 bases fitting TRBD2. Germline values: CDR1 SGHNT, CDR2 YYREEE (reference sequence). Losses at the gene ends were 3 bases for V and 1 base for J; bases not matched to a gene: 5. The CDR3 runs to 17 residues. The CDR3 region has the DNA TGTGCCAGCAGCTCGGGGGGACTAGCGGGAGCCCAAGAGACCCAGTACTTC. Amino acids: CASSSGGLAGAQETQYF.

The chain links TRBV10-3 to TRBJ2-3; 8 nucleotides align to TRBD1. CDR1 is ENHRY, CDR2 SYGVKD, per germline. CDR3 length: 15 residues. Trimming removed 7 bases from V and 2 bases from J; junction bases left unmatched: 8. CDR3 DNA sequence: TGTGCCATCACTTCAAGACAGGGGTACACAGATACGCAGTATTTT. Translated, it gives CAITSRQGYTDTQYF.

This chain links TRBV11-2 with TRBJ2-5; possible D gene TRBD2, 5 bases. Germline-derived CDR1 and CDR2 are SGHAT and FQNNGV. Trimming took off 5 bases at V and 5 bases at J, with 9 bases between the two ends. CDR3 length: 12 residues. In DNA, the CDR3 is TGTGCCAGCAGCCCCCAGCGGGAGACCCAGTACTTC. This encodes CASSPQRETQYF.

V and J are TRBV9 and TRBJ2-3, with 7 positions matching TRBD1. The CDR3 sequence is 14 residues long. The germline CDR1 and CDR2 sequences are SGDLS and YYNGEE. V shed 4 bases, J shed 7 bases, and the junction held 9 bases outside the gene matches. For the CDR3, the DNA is TGTGCCAGCAGCTCAGGGAGCAGGGGGAATACGCAGTATTTT. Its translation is CASSSGSRGNTQYF.

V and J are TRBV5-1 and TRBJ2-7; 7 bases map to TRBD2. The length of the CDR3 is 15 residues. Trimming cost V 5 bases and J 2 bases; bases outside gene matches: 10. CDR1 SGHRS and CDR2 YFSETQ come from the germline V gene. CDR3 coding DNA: TGCGCCAGCAGTTTCCGGCGGGAGTCAACCTACGAGCAGTACTTC. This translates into CASSFRRESTYEQYF.

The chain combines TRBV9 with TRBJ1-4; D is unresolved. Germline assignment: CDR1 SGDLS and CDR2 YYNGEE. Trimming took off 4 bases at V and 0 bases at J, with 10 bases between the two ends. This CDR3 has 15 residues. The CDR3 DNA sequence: TGTGCCAGCAGCCCGCTCGGGACAACTAATGAAAAACTGTTTTTT. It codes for CASSPLGTTNEKLFF.

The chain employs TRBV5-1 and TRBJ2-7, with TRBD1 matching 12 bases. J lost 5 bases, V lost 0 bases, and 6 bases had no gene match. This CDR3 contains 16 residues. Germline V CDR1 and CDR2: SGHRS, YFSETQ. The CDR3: CASSLGGTGGYNEQYF. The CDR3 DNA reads TGCGCCAGCAGCTTGGGCGGGACAGGGGGCTATAACGAGCAGTACTTC.

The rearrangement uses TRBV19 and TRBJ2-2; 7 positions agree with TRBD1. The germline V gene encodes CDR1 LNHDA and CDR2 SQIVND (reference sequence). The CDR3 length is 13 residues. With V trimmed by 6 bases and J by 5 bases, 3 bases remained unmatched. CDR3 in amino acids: CASSHRGTGELFF. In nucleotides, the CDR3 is TGTGCCAGTAGCCACAGGGGTACCGGGGAGCTGTTTTTT.

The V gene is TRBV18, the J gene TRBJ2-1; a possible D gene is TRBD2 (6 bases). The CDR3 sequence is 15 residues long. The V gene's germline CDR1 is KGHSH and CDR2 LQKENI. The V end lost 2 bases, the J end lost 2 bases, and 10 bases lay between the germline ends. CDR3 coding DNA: TGTGCCAGCTCACCAAAGGAGGGTACCTACAATGAGCAGTTCTTC. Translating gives CASSPKEGTYNEQFF. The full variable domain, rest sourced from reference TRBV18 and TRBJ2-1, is NAGVMQNPRHLVRRRGQEARLRCSPMKGHSHVYWYRQLPEEGLKFMVYLQKENIIDESGMPKERFSAEFPKEGPSILRIQQVVRGDSAAYFCASSPKEGTYNEQFFGPGTRLTVL.

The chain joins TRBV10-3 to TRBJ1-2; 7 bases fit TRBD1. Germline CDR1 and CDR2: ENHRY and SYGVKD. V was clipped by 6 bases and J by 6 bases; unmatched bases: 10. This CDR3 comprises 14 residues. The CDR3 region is CAISQTTGLDGYTF. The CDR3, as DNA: TGTGCCATCAGCCAAACGACAGGGTTGGATGGCTACACCTTC.

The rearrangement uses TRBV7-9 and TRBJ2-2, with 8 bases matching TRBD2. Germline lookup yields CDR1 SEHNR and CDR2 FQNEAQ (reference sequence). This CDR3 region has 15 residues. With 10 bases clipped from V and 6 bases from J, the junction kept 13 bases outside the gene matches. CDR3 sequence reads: CAIRGGGRTPGELFF. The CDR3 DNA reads TGTGCCATTCGGGGGGGCGGGAGGACCCCCGGGGAGCTGTTTTTT.

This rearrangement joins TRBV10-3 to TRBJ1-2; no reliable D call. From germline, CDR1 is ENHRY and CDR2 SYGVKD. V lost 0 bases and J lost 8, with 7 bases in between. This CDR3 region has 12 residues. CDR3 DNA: TGTGCCATCAGTGAGTCGGCCACCGGCTACACCTTC. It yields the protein CAISESATGYTF.

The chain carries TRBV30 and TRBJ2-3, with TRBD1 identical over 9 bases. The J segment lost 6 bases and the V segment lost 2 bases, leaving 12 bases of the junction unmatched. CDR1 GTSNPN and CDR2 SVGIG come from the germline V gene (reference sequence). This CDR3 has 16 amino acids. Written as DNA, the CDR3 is TGTGCCTGGAGTAAGCGGACAGGGGCACGATCCGATACGCAGTATTTT. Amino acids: CAWSKRTGARSDTQYF.

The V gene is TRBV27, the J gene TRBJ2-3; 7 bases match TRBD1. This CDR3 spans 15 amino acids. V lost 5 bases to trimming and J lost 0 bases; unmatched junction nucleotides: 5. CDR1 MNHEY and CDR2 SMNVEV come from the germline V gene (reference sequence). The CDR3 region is CASSPGDRSTDTQYF. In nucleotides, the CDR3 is TGTGCCAGCAGTCCCGGGGACAGAAGCACAGATACGCAGTATTTT.

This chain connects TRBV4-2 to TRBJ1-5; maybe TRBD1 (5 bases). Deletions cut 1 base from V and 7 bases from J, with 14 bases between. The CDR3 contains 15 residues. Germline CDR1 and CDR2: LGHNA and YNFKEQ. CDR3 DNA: TGTGCCAGCAGCCAAGTCCAGGACATTGACCAGCCCCAGCATTTT. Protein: CASSQVQDIDQPQHF.

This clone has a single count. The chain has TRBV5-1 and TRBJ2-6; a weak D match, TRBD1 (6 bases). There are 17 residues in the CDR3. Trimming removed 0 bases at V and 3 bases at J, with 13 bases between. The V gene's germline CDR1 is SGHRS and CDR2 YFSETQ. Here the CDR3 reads CASSLDSRGRGANVLTF. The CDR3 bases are TGCGCCAGCAGCTTGGACTCCAGGGGACGTGGGGCCAACGTCCTGACTTTC.

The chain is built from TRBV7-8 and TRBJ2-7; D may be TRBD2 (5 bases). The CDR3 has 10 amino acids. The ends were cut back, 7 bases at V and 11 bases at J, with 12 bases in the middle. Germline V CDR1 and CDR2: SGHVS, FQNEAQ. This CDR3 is CASNLSGKYF. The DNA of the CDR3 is TGTGCCAGCAACTTGTCGGGAAAGTACTTC.

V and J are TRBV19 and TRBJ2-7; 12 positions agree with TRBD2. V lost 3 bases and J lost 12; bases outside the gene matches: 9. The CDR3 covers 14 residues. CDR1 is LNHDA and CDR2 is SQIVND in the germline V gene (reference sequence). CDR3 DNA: TGTGCCAGTAGTATGGACTGGACTAGCGGGATCACGTACTTC. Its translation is CASSMDWTSGITYF.

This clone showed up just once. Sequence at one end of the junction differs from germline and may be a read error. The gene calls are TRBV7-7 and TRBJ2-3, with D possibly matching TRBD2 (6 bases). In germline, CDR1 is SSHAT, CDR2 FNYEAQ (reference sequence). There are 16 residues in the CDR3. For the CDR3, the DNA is TGTGCTAGCAGCCCTGGCGGAGGGACCGGGAGAGATACGCAGTATTTT. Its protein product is CASSPGGGTGRDTQYF.

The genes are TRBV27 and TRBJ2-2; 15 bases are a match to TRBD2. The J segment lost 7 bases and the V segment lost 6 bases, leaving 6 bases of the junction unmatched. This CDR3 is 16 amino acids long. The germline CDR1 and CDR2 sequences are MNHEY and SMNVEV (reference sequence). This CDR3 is CASRGLAGGPIGELFF. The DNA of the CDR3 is TGTGCCAGCAGAGGACTAGCGGGAGGGCCAATCGGGGAGCTGTTTTTT.

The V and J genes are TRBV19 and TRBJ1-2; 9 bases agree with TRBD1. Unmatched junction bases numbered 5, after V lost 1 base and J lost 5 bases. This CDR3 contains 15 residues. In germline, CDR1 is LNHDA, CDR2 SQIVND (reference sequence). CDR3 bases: TGTGCCAGTAGTATAGGGGACAGGGAAGGTTATGGCTACACCTTC. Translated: CASSIGDREGYGYTF.

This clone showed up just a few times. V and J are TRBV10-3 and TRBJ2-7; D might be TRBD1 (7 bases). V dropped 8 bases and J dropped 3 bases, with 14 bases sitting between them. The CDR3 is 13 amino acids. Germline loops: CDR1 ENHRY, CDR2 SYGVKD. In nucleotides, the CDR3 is TGTGCCATCGCAGGGGGAGGTGTCTACGAGCAGTACTTC. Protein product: CAIAGGGVYEQYF.

CDR3: CASSPPGQSLSYEQYF. The CDR3 coding sequence is TGTGCCAGCAGCCCACCAGGACAGAGTCTCTCCTACGAGCAGTACTTC. The chain has TRBV7-2 and TRBJ2-7; D possibly corresponds to TRBD1 (6 bases). The CDR3 is 16 amino acids. Trimming took 5 bases from V and 0 from J, leaving 17 bases between them. Germline CDR1 is SGHTA and CDR2 is FQGNSA.

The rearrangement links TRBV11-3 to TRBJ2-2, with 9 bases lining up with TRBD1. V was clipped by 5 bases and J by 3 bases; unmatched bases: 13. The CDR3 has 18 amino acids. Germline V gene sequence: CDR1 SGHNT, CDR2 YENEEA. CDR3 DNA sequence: TGTGCCAGCAGCAGGGCTTATCGGACAGGGGACCACACCGGGGAGCTGTTTTTT. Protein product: CASSRAYRTGDHTGELFF.

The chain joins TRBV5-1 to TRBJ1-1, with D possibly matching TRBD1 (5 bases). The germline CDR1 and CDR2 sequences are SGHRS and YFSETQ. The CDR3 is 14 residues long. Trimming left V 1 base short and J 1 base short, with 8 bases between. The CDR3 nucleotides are TGCGCCAGCAGCTTGCTAACAGGGAACACTGAAGCTTTCTTT. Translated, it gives CASSLLTGNTEAFF.